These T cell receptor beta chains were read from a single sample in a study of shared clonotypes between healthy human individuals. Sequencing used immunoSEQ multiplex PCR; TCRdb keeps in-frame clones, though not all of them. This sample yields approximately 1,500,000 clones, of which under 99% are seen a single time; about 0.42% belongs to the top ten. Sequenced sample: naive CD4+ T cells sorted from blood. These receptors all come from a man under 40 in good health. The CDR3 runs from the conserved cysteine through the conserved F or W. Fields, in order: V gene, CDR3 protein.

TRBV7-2	CASSSGVGEAFF
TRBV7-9	CASSGEYEQYF
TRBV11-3	CASSRHRAADTQYF
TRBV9	CASSVLAGVGTDTQYF
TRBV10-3	CAIRVDGYTEAFF
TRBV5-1	CASSLATGGPNTGELFF
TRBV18	CASRLGGGTYEQYF
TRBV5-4	CASRTSGSTDTQYF
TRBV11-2	CASSSYNYGYTF
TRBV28	CASSSGLAGVREQYF
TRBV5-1	CASSPGLAETQYF